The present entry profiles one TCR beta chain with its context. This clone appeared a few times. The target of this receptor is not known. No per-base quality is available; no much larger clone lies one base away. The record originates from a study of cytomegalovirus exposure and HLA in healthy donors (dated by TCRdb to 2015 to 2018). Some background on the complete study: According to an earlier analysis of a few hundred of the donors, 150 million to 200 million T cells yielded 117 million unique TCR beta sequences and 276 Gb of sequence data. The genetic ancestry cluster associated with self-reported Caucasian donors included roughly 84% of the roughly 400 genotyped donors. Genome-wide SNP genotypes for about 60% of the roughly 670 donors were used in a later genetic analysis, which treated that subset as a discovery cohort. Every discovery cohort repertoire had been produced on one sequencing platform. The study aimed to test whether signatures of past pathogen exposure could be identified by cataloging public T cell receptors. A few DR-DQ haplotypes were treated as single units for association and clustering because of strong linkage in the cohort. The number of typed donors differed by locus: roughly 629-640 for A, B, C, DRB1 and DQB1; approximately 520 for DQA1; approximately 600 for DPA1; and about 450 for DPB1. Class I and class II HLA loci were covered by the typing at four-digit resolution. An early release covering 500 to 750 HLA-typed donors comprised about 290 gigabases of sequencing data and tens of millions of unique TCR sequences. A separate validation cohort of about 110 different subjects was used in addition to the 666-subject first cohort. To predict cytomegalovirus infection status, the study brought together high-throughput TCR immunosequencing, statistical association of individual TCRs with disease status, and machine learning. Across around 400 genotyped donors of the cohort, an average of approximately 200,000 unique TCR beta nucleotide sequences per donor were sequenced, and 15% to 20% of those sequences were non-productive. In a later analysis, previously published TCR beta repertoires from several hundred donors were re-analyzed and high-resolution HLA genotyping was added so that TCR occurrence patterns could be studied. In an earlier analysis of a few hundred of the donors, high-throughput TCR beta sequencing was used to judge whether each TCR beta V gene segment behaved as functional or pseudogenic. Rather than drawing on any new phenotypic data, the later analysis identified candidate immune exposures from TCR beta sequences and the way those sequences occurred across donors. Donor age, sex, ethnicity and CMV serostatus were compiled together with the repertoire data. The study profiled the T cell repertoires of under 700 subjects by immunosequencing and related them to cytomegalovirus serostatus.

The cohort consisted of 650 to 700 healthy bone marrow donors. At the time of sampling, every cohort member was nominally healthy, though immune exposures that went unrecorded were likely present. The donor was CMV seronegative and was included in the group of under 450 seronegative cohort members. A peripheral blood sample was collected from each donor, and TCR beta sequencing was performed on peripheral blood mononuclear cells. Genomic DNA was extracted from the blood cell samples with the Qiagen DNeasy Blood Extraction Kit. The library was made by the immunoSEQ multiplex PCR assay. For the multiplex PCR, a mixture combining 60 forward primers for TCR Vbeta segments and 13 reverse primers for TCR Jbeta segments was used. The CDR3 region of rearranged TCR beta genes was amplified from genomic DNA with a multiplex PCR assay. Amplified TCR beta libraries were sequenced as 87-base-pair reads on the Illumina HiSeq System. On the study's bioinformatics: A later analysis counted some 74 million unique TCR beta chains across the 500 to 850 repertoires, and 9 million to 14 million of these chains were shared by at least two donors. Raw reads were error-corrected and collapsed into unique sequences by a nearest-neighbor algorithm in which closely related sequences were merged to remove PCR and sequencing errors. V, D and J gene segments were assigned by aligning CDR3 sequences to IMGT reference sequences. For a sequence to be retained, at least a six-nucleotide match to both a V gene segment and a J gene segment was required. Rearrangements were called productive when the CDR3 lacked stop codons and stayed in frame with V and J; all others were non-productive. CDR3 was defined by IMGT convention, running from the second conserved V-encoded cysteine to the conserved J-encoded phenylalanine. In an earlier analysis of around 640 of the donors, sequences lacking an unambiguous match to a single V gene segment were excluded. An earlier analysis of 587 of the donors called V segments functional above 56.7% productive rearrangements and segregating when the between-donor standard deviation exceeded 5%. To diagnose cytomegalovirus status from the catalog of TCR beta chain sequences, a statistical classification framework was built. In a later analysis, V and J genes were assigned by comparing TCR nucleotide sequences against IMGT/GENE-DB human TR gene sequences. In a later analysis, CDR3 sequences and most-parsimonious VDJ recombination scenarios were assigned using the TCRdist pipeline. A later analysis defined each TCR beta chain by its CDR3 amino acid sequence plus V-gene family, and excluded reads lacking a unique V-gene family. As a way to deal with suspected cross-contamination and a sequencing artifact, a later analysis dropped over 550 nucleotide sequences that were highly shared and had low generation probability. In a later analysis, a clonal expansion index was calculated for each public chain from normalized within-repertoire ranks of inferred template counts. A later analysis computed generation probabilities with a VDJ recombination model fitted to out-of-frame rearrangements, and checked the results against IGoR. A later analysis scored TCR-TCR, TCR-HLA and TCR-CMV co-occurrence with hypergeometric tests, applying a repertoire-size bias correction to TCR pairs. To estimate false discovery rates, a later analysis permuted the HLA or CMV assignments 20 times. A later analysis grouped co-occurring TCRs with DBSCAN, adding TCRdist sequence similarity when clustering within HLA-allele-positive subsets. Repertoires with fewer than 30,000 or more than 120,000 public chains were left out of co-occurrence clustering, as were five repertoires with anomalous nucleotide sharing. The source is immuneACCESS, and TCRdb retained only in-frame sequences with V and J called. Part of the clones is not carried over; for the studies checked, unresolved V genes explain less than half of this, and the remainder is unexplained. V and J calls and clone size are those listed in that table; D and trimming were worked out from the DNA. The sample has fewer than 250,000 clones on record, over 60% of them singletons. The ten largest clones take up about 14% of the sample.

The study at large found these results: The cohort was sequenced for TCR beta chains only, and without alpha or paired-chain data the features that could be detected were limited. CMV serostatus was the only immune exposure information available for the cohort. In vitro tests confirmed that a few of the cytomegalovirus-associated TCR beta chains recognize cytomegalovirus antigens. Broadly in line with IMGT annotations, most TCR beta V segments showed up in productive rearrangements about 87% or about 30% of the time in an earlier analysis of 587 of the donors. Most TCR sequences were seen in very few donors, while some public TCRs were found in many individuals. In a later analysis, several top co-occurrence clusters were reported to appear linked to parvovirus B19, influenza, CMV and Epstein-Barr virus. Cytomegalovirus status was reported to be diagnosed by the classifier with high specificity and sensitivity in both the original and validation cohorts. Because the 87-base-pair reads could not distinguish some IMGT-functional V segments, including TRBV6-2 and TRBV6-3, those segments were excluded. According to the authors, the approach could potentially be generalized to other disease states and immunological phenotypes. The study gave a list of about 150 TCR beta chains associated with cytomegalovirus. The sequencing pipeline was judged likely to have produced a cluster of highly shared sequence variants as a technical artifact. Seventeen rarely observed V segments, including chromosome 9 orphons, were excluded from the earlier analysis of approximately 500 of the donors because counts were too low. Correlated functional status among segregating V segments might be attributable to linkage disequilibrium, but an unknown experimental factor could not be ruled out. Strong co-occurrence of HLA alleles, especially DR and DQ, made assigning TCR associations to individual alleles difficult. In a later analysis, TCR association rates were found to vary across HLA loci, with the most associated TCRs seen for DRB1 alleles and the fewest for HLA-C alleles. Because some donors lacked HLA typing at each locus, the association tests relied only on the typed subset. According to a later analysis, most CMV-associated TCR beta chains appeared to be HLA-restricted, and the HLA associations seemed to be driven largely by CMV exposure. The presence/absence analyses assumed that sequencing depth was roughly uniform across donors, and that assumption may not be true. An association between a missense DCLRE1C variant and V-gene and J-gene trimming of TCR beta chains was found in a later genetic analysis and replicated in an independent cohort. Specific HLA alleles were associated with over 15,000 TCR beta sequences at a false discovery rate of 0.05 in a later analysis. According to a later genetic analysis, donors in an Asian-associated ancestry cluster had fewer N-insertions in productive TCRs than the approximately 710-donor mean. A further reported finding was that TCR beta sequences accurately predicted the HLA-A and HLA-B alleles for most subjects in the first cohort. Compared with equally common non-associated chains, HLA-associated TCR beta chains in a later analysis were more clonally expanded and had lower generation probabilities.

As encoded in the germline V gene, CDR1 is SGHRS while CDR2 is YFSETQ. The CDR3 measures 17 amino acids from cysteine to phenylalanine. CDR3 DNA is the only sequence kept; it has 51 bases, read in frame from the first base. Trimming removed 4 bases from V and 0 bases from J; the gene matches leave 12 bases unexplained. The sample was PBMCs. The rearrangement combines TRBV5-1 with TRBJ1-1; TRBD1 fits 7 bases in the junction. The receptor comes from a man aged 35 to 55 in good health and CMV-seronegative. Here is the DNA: TGCGCCAGCAGCGGCGCATACCTGGGACAGATGAACACTGAAGCTTTCTTT. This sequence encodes CASSGAYLGQMNTEAFF.